This entry is about one TCR beta chain. Its specificity is not known. Data came from immunoSEQ multiplex PCR; TCRdb stores just in-frame clones and leaves some out. The table includes 13,000 to 15,000 clones, 72% detected once. The V gene's germline CDR1 is MGHDK and CDR2 SYGVNS. The CDR3 has 17 residues. V was trimmed by 2 bases and J by 1 base, leaving 16 bases between them. This specimen belongs to a study of somatic mutations in cytotoxic T cells in rheumatoid arthritis. Whole-study findings and limits: No correction for multiple comparisons was applied to the slight TRBV07 underrepresentation in rheumatoid arthritis patients.

This TCR was sampled from an adult with rheumatoid arthritis. The source material was CD8+ T cells sorted from blood. V usage is TRBV25-1 and J usage is TRBJ2-3; D might be TRBD1 (5 bases). The CDR3 nucleotides read TGTGCCAGCAGTGAACTGGGGCCGGGCCTACGCACAGATACGCAGTATTTT. It translates to CASSELGPGLRTDTQYF.